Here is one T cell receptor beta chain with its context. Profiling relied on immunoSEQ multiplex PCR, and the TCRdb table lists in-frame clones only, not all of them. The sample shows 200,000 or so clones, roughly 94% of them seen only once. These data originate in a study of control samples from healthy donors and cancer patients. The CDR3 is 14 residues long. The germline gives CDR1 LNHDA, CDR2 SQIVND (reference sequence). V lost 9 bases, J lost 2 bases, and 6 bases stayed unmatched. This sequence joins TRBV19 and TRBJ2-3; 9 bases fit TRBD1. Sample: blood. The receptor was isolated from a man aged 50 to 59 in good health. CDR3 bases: TGTGCCAGCTCGGACAGGGGCCACACAGATACGCAGTATTTT. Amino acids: CASSDRGHTDTQYF.